The present T cell receptor beta chain was sequenced within a study of PD-1 blockade in classical Hodgkin lymphoma. A few counts support this clone. Noted time point: cycle 4 day 1 (C4D1), after six to seven weeks of nivolumab. Each and every patient relapsed after autologous stem cell transplantation, and patients got differing brentuximab vedotin exposure. Patients had relapsed/refractory classical Hodgkin lymphoma with complete response, partial response or progressive disease as best response. This table comes from immunoSEQ multiplex PCR, and its TCRdb copy is limited to in-frame clones, with some not included. The table lists roughly 86,000 clones, 83% of them singletons. This CDR3 has 15 residues. With 4 bases removed from V and 3 bases from J, the gap between germline ends came to 19 bases. The germline V gene encodes CDR1 SQVTM and CDR2 ANQGSEA.

This TCR was recovered from a human donor with classical Hodgkin lymphoma. The source was peripheral blood mononuclear cells (PBMCs), collected before the fourth cycle of nivolumab. This chain joins TRBV29-1 and TRBJ2-7; maybe TRBD1 (6 bases). In DNA form, the CDR3 reads TGCAGCGTTGCCATCCCGCAGGGGCTCTTCTACGAGCAGTACTTC. It yields the protein CSVAIPQGLFYEQYF.